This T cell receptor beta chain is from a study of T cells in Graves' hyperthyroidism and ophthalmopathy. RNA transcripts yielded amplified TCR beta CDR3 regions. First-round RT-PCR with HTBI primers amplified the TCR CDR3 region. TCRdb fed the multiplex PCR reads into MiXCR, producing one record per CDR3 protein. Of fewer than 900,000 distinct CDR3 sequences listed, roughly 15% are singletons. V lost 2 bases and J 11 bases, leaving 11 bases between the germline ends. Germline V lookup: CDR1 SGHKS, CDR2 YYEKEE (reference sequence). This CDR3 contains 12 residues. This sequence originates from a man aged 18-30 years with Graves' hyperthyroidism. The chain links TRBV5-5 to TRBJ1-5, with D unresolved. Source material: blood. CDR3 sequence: CASSLGYQAQHF. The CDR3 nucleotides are TGTGCCAGCAGCTTAGGGTACCAGGCCCAGCATTTT.